This entry lists 23 T cell receptor beta chains sequenced from one sample in a study of identical twins (dated by TCRdb to the mid-2010s). The receptor library was made with 5' RACE. Sequencing was carried out with an Illumina HiSeq 2000. In-frame beta chains were kept once TCRdb had trimmed the public reads at Q25 with fastp and called clones with MiXCR. Every entry covers one CDR3 protein and lists the most common genes and DNA from its rows. For this sample the table gives around 100,000 distinct CDR3 sequences, of which 5.9% were detected only once. 10% to 15% of the sample is in the top ten clones. Specimen: memory T cells sorted from blood. Interpreted using the paper, the cell subset or site label stands for: CD45RO+ enriched T cells. These TCRs come from a woman aged 50 to 65 in good health.

In this sample, this clonotype turned up many times. This sequence joins TRBV4-1 and TRBJ2-5; D not certain. CDR3 length: 13 amino acids. V was trimmed by 1 base and J by 4 bases, leaving 7 bases between them. From germline, CDR1 is MGHRA and CDR2 YSYEKL. CDR3 sequence: CASSQGFAETQYF. The CDR3 nucleotides read TGCGCCAGCAGCCAAGGATTCGCAGAGACCCAGTACTTC.

This clonotype was detected ten times or more. V is TRBV4-2 and J is TRBJ2-1; D perhaps matches TRBD2 (6 bases). CDR1 LGHNA and CDR2 YNFKEQ come from the germline V gene. CDR3 length: 15 amino acids. V lost 4 bases and J lost 6, with 16 bases in between. The CDR3 spells CASSPSGVGINEQFF. CDR3 coding DNA: TGTGCCAGCAGCCCTTCGGGAGTTGGAATCAATGAGCAGTTCTTC.

The CDR3 nucleotides read TGTGCCAGCAGCCAAGGTCTCGGAGGAAACATTCAGTACTTC. It yields the protein CASSQGLGGNIQYF. The chain carries TRBV3-1 and TRBJ2-4; D possibly corresponds to TRBD2 (5 bases). Trimming left V 1 base short and J 6 bases short, with 10 bases between. The CDR3 runs to 14 residues. Per the germline V gene, CDR1 is LGHDT and CDR2 is YNNKEL (reference sequence).

This chain connects TRBV20-1 to TRBJ1-1; D possibly corresponds to TRBD1 (5 bases). Trimming took off 5 bases at V and 11 bases at J, with 15 bases between the two ends. This CDR3 is built from 11 residues. Germline CDR1 reads DFQATT; CDR2 reads SNEGSKA (reference sequence). This CDR3 is CSAAGYMGAFF. Here the CDR3 DNA reads TGCAGTGCTGCAGGGTATATGGGGGCTTTCTTT.

This clonotype was detected many times. The chain carries TRBV10-2 and TRBJ2-3, with D perhaps matching TRBD2 (6 bases). Germline lookup yields CDR1 WSHSY and CDR2 SAAADI. Trimming pared 4 bases from V and 0 bases from J, leaving 11 bases between. The CDR3 covers 15 residues. The CDR3 nucleotides read TGCGCCAGCAGTGCCATAGCGGCTAGCACAGATACGCAGTATTTT. Amino acid sequence: CASSAIAASTDTQYF.

This clonotype has ten or more counts. CDR3 nucleotide sequence: TGTGCCAGCAGTGAACGGCTAGCGGGAGGGCCGAGCTCCTACAATGAGCAGTTCTTC. Protein product: CASSERLAGGPSSYNEQFF. V and J are TRBV2 and TRBJ2-1; 12 bases align to TRBD2. This CDR3 region has 19 residues. The ends lost 2 bases at V and 0 bases at J; junction bases unmatched: 8. Germline-derived CDR1 and CDR2 are SNHLY and FYNNEI.

This clonotype came up a few times. The chain joins TRBV11-2 to TRBJ2-7; D is unclear. CDR3 length equals 14 residues. V was trimmed by 0 bases and J by 1 base, leaving 7 bases between them. Germline V gene lookup returns CDR1 SGHAT and CDR2 FQNNGV. CDR3: CASSLETGSYEQYF. For the CDR3, the DNA is TGTGCCAGCAGCTTAGAAACGGGTTCCTACGAGCAGTACTTC.

This clonotype has at least ten counts. The chain uses TRBV12-3 or TRBV12-4 and TRBJ2-2; 9 nucleotides match TRBD1. The length of the CDR3 is 15 residues. V gave up 7 bases and J gave up 7 bases; unmatched junction bases: 10. The CDR3 bases are TGTGCCAGCACTCCAACGGGACAGGGCGGCGGGGAGCTGTTTTTT. As protein: CASTPTGQGGGELFF.

On this clonotype itself: A read error is possible here, since a much larger clone lies one base away. The chain carries TRBV20-1 and TRBJ2-1; a weak D match, TRBD2 (5 bases). CDR1 DFQATT and CDR2 SNEGSKA come from the germline V gene (reference sequence). This CDR3 contains 15 residues. Trimming left V 1 base short and J 0 bases short, with 10 bases between. The CDR3 here is CSARAWETSYNEQFF. In nucleotides, the CDR3 is TGCAGTGCTAGAGCCTGGGAGACCTCCTACAATGAGCAGTTCTTC.

This clonotype was observed at least ten times. The chain links TRBV20-1 to TRBJ2-1; D gene unclear. V was shortened by 5 bases and J by 5 bases, with 19 bases between the two germline ends. This CDR3 is 15 amino acids long. The germline CDR1 and CDR2 sequences are DFQATT and SNEGSKA (reference sequence). The CDR3 nucleotides are TGCAGTGCTCTCCGGGTCGGGCAGAGAAACAATGAGCAGTTCTTC. As protein: CSALRVGQRNNEQFF.

This clonotype was counted ten times or more. The rearrangement links TRBV6-1 to TRBJ2-4; D possibly corresponds to TRBD1 (6 bases). Germline V gives CDR1 MNHNS, CDR2 SASEGT. The CDR3 spans 19 residues. V gave up 2 bases and J gave up 0 bases, with 20 bases separating them. The chain's CDR3 is CASSESRVSQGPAKNIQYF. Written as DNA, the CDR3 is TGTGCCAGCAGTGAATCCCGGGTTTCGCAGGGGCCAGCCAAAAACATTCAGTACTTC.

The rearrangement uses TRBV27 and TRBJ2-5; 7 bases agree with TRBD2. This CDR3 contains 14 residues. Germline loops: CDR1 MNHEY, CDR2 SMNVEV (reference sequence). Trimming cost V 0 bases and J 5 bases; bases outside gene matches: 3. In DNA, the CDR3 is TGTGCCAGCAGTTTATCGTGGCGGGGGGAGACCCAGTACTTC. The encoded protein is CASSLSWRGETQYF.

This clonotype was counted only a few times. V and J are TRBV11-2 and TRBJ2-3; D not resolved. The CDR3 sequence is 13 residues long. CDR1 and CDR2 (germline): SGHAT, FQNNGV. Deletions cut 0 bases from V and 10 bases from J, with 11 bases between. The CDR3, as DNA: TGTGCCAGCAGCTTAGAGCAGGTCTATCCGCAGTATTTT. Protein product: CASSLEQVYPQYF.

This clonotype was found many times. The V call is TRBV7-8, the J call TRBJ2-5; 7 nucleotides line up with TRBD2. The junction had 1 base not matched to a gene; V was cut back by 2 bases and J by 4 bases. The CDR3 covers 13 residues. Germline V gene sequence: CDR1 SGHVS, CDR2 FQNEAQ. The CDR3 nucleotides are TGTGCCAGCAGCTTAACGGGGGGAGAGACCCAGTACTTC. It translates to CASSLTGGETQYF.

This clonotype has at least ten counts. The V and J genes are TRBV28 and TRBJ2-1, with D tentatively TRBD1 or TRBD2 (5 bases each). The CDR3 extends over 20 amino acids. V was cut by 3 bases and J by 0 bases, with 24 bases left in between. The germline V gene encodes CDR1 MDHEN and CDR2 SYDVKM. Written as DNA, the CDR3 is TGTGCCAGCAGTTTCCCTCCGGTGAATCTGGCAGGGAGCTCCTACAATGAGCAGTTCTTC. Translating it yields CASSFPPVNLAGSSYNEQFF. Drawing the rest from reference TRBV28 and TRBJ2-1, the complete variable domain is DVKVTQSSRYLVKRTGEKVFLECVQDMDHENMFWYRQDPGLGLRLIYFSYDVKMKEKGDIPEGYSVSREKKERFSLILESASTNQTSMYLCASSFPPVNLAGSSYNEQFFGPGTRLTVL.

By share, this clonotype counts as medium-sized. The V call is TRBV5-1, the J call TRBJ2-5, with D unclear. The ends were cut back, 0 bases at V and 1 base at J, with 10 bases in the middle. CDR1 SGHRS and CDR2 YFSETQ come from the germline V gene. This CDR3 has 15 residues. In nucleotides, the CDR3 is TGCGCCAGCAGCTTGGACGGGCGGCCCCAAGAGACCCAGTACTTC. It encodes CASSLDGRPQETQYF.

This clonotype was recorded at least ten times. The gene calls are TRBV6-5 and TRBJ1-2, with D maybe TRBD1 (6 bases). Germline CDR1 is MNHEY and CDR2 is SVGAGI. V was clipped by 4 bases and J by 0 bases, with 9 bases between them. This CDR3 region has 14 residues. The CDR3 is CASSFDRTNYGYTF. As DNA, the CDR3 is TGTGCCAGCAGTTTCGACAGGACTAACTATGGCTACACCTTC.

This clonotype was recorded at least ten times. The chain uses TRBV7-8 and TRBJ2-6; TRBD1 might be the D (6 bases). This CDR3 has 17 amino acids. The V gene's germline CDR1 is SGHVS and CDR2 FQNEAQ. V lost 6 bases, J lost 0 bases, and 15 bases lay in between. Written as DNA, the CDR3 is TGTGCCAGCAGGCTGGGACAAAGTTACTCTGGGGCCAACGTCCTGACTTTC. Its translation is CASRLGQSYSGANVLTF.

This clonotype came up many times. V and J are TRBV9 and TRBJ1-2; no definite D call. V lost 0 bases and J lost 7, with 7 bases in between. This CDR3 region has 12 residues. The germline V gene encodes CDR1 SGDLS and CDR2 YYNGEE. DNA for the CDR3: TGTGCCAGCAGCGTAGTGTCAGGTGGCTACACCTTC. Encoded protein: CASSVVSGGYTF.

The table lists this clonotype with a count of one. The gene calls are TRBV11-2 and TRBJ2-1; D call uncertain. CDR3 length: 16 residues. The germline V and J ends were trimmed by 5 bases and 1 base, with 15 bases remaining between them. Germline loops: CDR1 SGHAT, CDR2 FQNNGV. The CDR3 sequence: CASSLLFGGSYNEQFF. The CDR3 DNA reads as TGTGCCAGCAGCCTCCTATTTGGCGGATCCTACAATGAGCAGTTCTTC.

This clonotype turned up a few times. DNA of the CDR3: TGCAGTGCTACGACCGGGACAGCCTACAATGAGCAGTTCTTC. Amino acid sequence: CSATTGTAYNEQFF. The chain combines TRBV20-1 with TRBJ2-1, with 7 bases that match TRBD1. The CDR3 loop spans 14 amino acids. Trimming cost V 4 bases and J 2 bases; bases outside gene matches: 5. CDR1 and CDR2 (germline): DFQATT, SNEGSKA (reference sequence).

The V call is TRBV2, the J call TRBJ2-3; D unclear. V lost 5 bases, J lost 5 bases, and 11 bases lay in between. Germline CDR1 and CDR2: SNHLY and FYNNEI. This CDR3 is 13 amino acids long. CDR3: CASSLGWGDTQYF. In nucleotides, the CDR3 is TGTGCCAGCAGTCTAGGGTGGGGAGATACGCAGTATTTT.

This clonotype was seen ten or more times. The rearrangement joins TRBV6-2 or TRBV6-3 to TRBJ2-1; TRBD1 matches at 9 bases. The germline CDR1 and CDR2 sequences are MNHEY and SVGEGT. The CDR3 length is 14 residues. V dropped 6 bases and J dropped 6; count of bases not matched to a gene: 6. The CDR3 region is CASSWDRVFNEQFF. The CDR3 DNA reads as TGTGCCAGCAGCTGGGACAGGGTCTTCAATGAGCAGTTCTTC.